This entry is about one T cell receptor (beta chain). A Seattle source enrolled patients during active infection and followed them longitudinally. The entry originates in a study of blood T cell repertoires in COVID-19. Germline V CDR1 and CDR2: SGHAT, FQNNGV. Between the trimmed V and J ends, which lost 2 bases and 5 bases, there was a span of 12 bases. This CDR3 contains 15 residues. TCRdb's table, derived via immunoSEQ multiplex PCR, lists solely in-frame clones and lacks some. The data show about 290,000 clones, with approximately 89% seen just once and approximately 12% held by the top ten. The rearrangement joins TRBV11-2 to TRBJ2-2, with D tentatively TRBD2 (5 bases). This receptor was obtained from a woman aged 25 to 39 with COVID-19, enrolled during active disease. The sample consisted of peripheral blood. The CDR3 DNA reads as TGTGCCAGCAGCTTACTCGCTAGCCCAACCGGGGAGCTGTTTTTT. This translates into CASSLLASPTGELFF.